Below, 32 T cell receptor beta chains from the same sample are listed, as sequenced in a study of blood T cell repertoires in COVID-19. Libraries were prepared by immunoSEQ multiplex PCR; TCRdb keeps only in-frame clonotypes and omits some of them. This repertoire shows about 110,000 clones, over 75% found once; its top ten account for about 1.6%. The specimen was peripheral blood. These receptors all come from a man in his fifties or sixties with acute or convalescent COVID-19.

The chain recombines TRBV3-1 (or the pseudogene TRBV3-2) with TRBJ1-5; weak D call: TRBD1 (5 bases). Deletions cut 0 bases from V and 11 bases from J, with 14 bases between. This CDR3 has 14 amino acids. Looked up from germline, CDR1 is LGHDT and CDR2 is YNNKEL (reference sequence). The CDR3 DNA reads TGTGCCAGCAGCCAAGATTCAGACAGCGCGGCCCAGCATTTT. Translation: CASSQDSDSAAQHF.

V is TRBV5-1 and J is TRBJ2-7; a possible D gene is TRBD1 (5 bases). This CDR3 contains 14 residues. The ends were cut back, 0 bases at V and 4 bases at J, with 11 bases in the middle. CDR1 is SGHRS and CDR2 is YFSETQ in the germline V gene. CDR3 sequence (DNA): TGCGCCAGCAGCTTGGGGCAGGGTAGGTACGAGCAGTACTTC. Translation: CASSLGQGRYEQYF. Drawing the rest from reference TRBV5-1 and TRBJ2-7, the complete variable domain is KAGVTQTPRYLIKTRGQQVTLSCSPISGHRSVSWYQQTPGQGLQFLFEYFSETQRNKGNFPGRFSGRQFSNSRSEMNVSTLELGDSALYLCASSLGQGRYEQYFGPGTRLTVT.

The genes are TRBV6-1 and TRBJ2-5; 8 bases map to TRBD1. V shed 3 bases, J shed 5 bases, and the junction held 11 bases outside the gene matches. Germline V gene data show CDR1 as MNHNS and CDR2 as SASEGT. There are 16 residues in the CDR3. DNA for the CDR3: TGTGCCAGCAGTGAGATGACAGGGGTGAGGTTCGAGACCCAGTACTTC. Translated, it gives CASSEMTGVRFETQYF.

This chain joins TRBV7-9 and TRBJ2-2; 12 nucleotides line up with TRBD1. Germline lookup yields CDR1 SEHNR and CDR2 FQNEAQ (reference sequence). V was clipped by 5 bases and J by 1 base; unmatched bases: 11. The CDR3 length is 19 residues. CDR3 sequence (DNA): TGTGCCAGCAGCCTGGGCCGGGACAGGGGGCCGCGGAACACCGGGGAGCTGTTTTTT. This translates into CASSLGRDRGPRNTGELFF.

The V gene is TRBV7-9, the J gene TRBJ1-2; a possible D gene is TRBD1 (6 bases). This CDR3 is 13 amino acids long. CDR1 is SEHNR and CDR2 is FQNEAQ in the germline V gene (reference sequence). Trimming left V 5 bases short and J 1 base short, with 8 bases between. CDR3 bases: TGTGCCAGCAGCCCGGACAGTAACTATGGCTACACCTTC. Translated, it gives CASSPDSNYGYTF.

The CDR3 loop reads CASSYHRERAKNIQYF. CDR3 DNA sequence: TGTGCCAGCAGCTACCACAGGGAGAGGGCCAAAAACATTCAGTACTTC. The chain employs TRBV5-8 and TRBJ2-4; D perhaps matches TRBD1 (6 bases). CDR1 is SGHTS and CDR2 is YDEGEE in the germline V gene. V dropped 3 bases and J dropped 1 base, with 14 bases sitting between them. CDR3 size: 16 residues.

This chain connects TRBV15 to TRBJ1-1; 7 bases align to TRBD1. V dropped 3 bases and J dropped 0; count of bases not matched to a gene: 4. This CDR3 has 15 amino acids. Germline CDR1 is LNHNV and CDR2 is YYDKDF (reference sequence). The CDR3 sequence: CATSRKQGLNTEAFF. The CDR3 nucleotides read TGTGCCACCAGCAGGAAACAGGGGTTGAACACTGAAGCTTTCTTT. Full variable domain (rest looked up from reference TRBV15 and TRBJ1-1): DAMVIQNPRYQVTQFGKPVTLSCSQTLNHNVMYWYQQKSSQAPKLLFHYYDKDFNNEADTPDNFQSRRPNTSFCFLDIRSPGLGDTAMYLCATSRKQGLNTEAFFGQGTRLTVV.

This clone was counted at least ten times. Here the CDR3 reads CASSKGASGRSYEQYF. CDR3 DNA sequence: TGTGCCAGCAGCAAAGGGGCTAGCGGACGTTCCTACGAGCAGTACTTC. The V call is TRBV21-1, the J call TRBJ2-7; the D call of TRBD2 is as the table states it, not checked on the DNA. TRBV21-1 counts as a pseudogene. This CDR3 is 16 amino acids long.

In nucleotides, the CDR3 is TGCGCCAGCAGCTTGGCCCCCCTTACAAGCTCCTACAATGAGCAGTTCTTC. It translates to CASSLAPLTSSYNEQFF. V and J are TRBV5-1 and TRBJ2-1; D remains ambiguous. The CDR3 spans 17 residues. Germline assignment: CDR1 SGHRS and CDR2 YFSETQ. The germline V and J ends were trimmed by 0 bases and 0 bases, with 13 bases remaining between them.

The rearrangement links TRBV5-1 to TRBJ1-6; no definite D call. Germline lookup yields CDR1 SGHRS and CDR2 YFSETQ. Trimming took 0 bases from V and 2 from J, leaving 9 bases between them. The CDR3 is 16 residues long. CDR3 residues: CASSLAGEPYNSPLHF. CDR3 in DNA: TGCGCCAGCAGCTTGGCCGGGGAGCCCTATAATTCACCCCTCCACTTT. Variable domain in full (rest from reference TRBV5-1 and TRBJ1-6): KAGVTQTPRYLIKTRGQQVTLSCSPISGHRSVSWYQQTPGQGLQFLFEYFSETQRNKGNFPGRFSGRQFSNSRSEMNVSTLELGDSALYLCASSLAGEPYNSPLHFGNGTRLTVT.

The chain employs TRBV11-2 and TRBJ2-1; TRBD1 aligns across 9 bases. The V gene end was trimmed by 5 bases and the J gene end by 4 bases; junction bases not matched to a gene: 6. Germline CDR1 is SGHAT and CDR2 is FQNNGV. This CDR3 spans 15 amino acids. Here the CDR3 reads CASSLRDRDYNEQFF. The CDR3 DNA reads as TGTGCCAGCAGCCTCCGGGACAGGGATTACAATGAGCAGTTCTTC.

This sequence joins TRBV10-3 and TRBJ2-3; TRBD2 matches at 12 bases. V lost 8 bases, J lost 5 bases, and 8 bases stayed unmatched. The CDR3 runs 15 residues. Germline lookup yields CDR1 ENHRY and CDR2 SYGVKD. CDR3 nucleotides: TGTGCCATCGGCCGGACTAGCGGGGACGGAGATACGCAGTATTTT. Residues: CAIGRTSGDGDTQYF.

The CDR3 protein is CASREKTGVDYGYTF. CDR3 nucleotides: TGCGCCAGCAGGGAAAAGACAGGGGTGGACTATGGCTACACCTTC. The J gene is TRBJ1-2, the V gene TRBV10-1, with 8 positions matching TRBD1. Germline V gene data show CDR1 as WNHNN and CDR2 as SYGVQD (reference sequence). The CDR3 runs 15 residues. With 6 bases clipped from V and 3 bases from J, the junction kept 9 bases outside the gene matches.

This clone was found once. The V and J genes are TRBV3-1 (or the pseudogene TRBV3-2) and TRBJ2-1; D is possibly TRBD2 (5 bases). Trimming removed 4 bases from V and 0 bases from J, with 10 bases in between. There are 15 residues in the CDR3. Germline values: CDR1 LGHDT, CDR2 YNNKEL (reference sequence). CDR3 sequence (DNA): TGTGCCAGCAGCCCCCAGCGGAGCTCCTACAATGAGCAGTTCTTC. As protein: CASSPQRSSYNEQFF.

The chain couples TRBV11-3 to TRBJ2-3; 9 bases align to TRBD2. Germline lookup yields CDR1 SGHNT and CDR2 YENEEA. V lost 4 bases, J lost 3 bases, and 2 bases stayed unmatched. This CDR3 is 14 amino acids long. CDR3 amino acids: CASSSGLATDTQYF. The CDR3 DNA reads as TGTGCCAGCAGCTCTGGACTAGCGACAGATACGCAGTATTTT.

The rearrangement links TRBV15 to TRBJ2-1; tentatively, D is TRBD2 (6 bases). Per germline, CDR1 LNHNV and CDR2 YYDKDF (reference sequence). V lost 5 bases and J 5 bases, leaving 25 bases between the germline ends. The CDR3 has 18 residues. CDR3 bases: TGTGCCACCAGCGGGGACTCTCAATCGGGGCGAAAACACAATGAGCAGTTCTTC. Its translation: CATSGDSQSGRKHNEQFF.

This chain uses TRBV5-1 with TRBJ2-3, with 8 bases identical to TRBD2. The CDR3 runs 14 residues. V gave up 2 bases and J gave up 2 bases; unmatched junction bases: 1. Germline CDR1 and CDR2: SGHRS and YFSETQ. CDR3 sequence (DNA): TGCGCCAGCAGCTTACTAGCGGACACAGATACGCAGTATTTT. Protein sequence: CASSLLADTDTQYF.

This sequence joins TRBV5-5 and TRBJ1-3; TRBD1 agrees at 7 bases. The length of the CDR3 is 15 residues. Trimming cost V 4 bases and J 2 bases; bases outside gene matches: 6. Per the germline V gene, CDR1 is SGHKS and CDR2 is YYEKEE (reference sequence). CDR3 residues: CASSGGTATGNTIYF. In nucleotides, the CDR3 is TGTGCCAGCAGCGGAGGGACAGCTACTGGAAACACCATATATTTT.

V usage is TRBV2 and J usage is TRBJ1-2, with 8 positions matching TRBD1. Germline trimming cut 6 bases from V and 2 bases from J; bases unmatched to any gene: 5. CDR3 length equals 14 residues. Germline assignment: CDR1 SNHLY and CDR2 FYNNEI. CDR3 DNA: TGTGCCAGCAGAGAGCAGGGGGCGAACTATGGCTACACCTTC. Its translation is CASREQGANYGYTF.

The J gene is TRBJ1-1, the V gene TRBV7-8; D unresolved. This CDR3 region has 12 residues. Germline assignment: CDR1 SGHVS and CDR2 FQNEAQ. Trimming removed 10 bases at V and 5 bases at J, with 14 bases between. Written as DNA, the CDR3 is TGTGCCACCTTGAAGGTCGGGACTGAAGCTTTCTTT. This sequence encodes CATLKVGTEAFF.

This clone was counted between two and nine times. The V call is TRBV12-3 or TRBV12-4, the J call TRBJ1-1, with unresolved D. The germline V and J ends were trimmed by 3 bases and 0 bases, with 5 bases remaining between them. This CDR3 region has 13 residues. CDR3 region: CASSLALNTEAFF. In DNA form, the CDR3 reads TGTGCCAGCAGTTTGGCTCTGAACACTGAAGCTTTCTTT.

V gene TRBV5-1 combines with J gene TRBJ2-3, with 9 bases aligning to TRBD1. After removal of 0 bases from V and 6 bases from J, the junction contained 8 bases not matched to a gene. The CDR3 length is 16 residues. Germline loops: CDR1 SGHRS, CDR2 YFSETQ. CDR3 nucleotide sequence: TGCGCCAGCAGCTTGGCTTCGGGACAGGGTATGGATACGCAGTATTTT. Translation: CASSLASGQGMDTQYF.

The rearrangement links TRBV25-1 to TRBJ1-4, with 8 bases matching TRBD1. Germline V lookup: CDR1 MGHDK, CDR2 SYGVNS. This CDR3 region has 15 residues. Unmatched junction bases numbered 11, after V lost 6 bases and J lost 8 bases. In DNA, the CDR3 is TGTGCCAGCAGATCATCAGGGGGCGTAGAGGAAAAACTGTTTTTT. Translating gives CASRSSGGVEEKLFF.

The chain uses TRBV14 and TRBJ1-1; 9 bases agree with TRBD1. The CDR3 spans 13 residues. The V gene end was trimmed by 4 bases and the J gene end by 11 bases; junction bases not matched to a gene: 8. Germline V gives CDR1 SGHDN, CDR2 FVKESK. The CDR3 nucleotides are TGTGCCAGCAGCCCCCTTAGGGGGACAGGGGCTTTCTTT. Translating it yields CASSPLRGTGAFF.

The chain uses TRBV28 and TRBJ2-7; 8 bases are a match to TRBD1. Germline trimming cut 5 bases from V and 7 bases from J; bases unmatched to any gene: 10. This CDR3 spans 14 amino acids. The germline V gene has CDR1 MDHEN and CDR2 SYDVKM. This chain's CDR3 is CASSPRQGSREQYF. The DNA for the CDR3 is TGTGCCAGCAGTCCTAGACAGGGGTCGCGAGAGCAGTACTTC.

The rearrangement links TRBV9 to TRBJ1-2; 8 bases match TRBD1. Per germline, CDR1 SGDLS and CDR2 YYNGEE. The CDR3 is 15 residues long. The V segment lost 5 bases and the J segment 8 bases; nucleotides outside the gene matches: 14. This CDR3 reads CASSEPTGVRGGYTF. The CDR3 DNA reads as TGTGCCAGCAGTGAACCGACAGGGGTTAGGGGCGGCTACACCTTC.

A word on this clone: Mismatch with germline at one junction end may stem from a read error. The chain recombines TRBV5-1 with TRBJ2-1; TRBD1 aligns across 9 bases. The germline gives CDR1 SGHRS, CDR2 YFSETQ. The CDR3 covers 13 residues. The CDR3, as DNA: TGCGCCAGCAGCTTGAACCGGGACAGGGAGAGTGTCTTC. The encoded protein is CASSLNRDRESVF.

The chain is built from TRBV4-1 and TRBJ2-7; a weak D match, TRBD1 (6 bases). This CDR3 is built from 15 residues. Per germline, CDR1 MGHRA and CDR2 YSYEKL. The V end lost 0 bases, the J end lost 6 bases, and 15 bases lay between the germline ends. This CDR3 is CASSQDSQGIFEQYF. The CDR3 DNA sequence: TGCGCCAGCAGCCAAGATAGTCAGGGGATCTTCGAGCAGTACTTC.

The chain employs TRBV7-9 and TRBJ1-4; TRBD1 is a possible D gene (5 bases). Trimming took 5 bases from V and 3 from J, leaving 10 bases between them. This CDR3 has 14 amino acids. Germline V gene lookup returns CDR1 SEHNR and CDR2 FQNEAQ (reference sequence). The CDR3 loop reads CASSPGPSNEKLFF. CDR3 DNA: TGTGCCAGCAGCCCAGGGCCCTCTAATGAAAAACTGTTTTTT.

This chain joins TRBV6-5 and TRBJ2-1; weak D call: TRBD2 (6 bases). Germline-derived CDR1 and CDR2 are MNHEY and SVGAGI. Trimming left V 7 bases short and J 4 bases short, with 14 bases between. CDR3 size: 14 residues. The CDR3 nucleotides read TGTGCCAGCATCGGGACTTTTGCATACAATGAGCAGTTCTTC. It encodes CASIGTFAYNEQFF.

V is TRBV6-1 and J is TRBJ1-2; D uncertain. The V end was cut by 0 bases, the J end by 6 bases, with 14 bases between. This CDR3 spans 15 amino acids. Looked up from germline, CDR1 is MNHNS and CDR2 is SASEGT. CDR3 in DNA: TGTGCCAGCAGTGAAGCTGACGGGGTCTGGGATGGCTACACCTTC. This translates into CASSEADGVWDGYTF.

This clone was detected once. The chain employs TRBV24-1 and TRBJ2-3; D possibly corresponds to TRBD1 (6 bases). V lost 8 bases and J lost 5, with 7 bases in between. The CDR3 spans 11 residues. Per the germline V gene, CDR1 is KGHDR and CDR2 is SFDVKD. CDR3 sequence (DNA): TGTGCCACCAAGGGGGTAGATACGCAGTATTTT. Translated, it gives CATKGVDTQYF.